This T cell receptor beta chain was identified in a study of cytomegalovirus exposure and HLA in healthy donors. The overall study: In an earlier analysis, around 100 million unique TCR beta sequences were found from 150 million to 200 million T cells. Study findings and constraints: For most TCR beta V segments, an earlier analysis put the productive rate at about 87% or about 30% of the time.

About this clone itself: Antigen unknown.

This PCR relied on a set of 60 Vbeta primers and 13 Jbeta primers. In the original processing: About 12 million of some 80 million unique TCR beta chains were shared, per a later count. The table came from immunoSEQ multiplex PCR; TCRdb's copy has only in-frame clones and leaves some out. For V, J and clone size, that table is used; D and trimming come from the DNA. The data hold 130,000 to 150,000 clones, with around 78% observed a single time. The receptor comes from a man aged 40-55 years in good health and CMV-seropositive. What was sequenced was PBMCs.

The chain's CDR3 is CASRRDREVITEAFF. The CDR3 DNA sequence: TGTGCCAGCAGACGGGACAGGGAAGTGATTACTGAAGCTTTCTTT. V usage is TRBV7-2 and J usage is TRBJ1-1; TRBD1 agrees at 9 bases. This CDR3 has 15 amino acids. The V segment lost 6 bases and the J segment 5 bases; nucleotides outside the gene matches: 10. Germline CDR1 and CDR2: SGHTA and FQGNSA.